Presented here are 32 T cell receptor beta chains from one specimen sequenced in a study of CD8+ T cells in alopecia areata. Sequencing used cDNA as its template, made by extracting RNA and reverse transcribing it. Assay used: immunoSEQ multiplex PCR; TCRdb lists only in-frame clones, some missing. The sample lists 100,000 to 150,000 clones; about 46% were seen once. The material sequenced was CD8+ T cells sorted from blood, taken at week 0. The receptors shown here come from a human donor with alopecia areata.

The rearrangement joins TRBV19 to TRBJ2-7; either TRBD1 or TRBD2 may supply D (5 bases each). Germline V gene lookup returns CDR1 LNHDA and CDR2 SQIVND (reference sequence). There are 14 residues in the CDR3. Deletions cut 5 bases from V and 3 bases from J, with 14 bases between. In DNA form, the CDR3 reads TGTGCCAGTAGTCCCCGGGACGGCTACTACGAGCAGTACTTC. This encodes CASSPRDGYYEQYF. Supplemented by reference TRBV19 and TRBJ2-7, the full variable domain reads DGGITQSPKYLFRKEGQNVTLSCEQNLNHDAMYWYRQDPGQGLRLIYYSQIVNDFQKGDIAEGYSVSREKKESFPLTVTSAQKNPTAFYLCASSPRDGYYEQYFGPGTRLTVT.

The chain uses TRBV6-5 and TRBJ1-2, with a tentative D call TRBD1 (6 bases). V was cut by 6 bases and J by 2 bases, with 7 bases left in between. The CDR3 is 12 residues long. CDR1 is MNHEY and CDR2 is SVGAGI in the germline V gene. This chain's CDR3 is CASRGTNYGYTF. In DNA, the CDR3 is TGTGCCAGCAGAGGGACAAACTATGGCTACACCTTC.

The table lists this clone with a few counts. V and J are TRBV25-1 and TRBJ1-2; D may be TRBD1 (5 bases). Trimming pared 4 bases from V and 8 bases from J, leaving 11 bases between. The CDR3 length is 12 residues. The germline V gene encodes CDR1 MGHDK and CDR2 SYGVNS. The CDR3 spells CASSGEGRGYTF. CDR3 bases: TGTGCCAGCAGTGGCGAGGGGAGAGGCTACACCTTC.

The rearrangement uses TRBV21-1 and TRBJ1-1. TRBV21-1 is marked as a pseudogene. The CDR3 spans 17 residues. This CDR3 is CASSKRNIENMNTEAFF. The CDR3 region has the DNA TGTGCCAGCAGCAAGAGGAACATCGAAAACATGAACACTGAAGCTTTCTTT.

DNA for the CDR3: TGTGCCAGCAGCCAAGATTGGCGGGGTATAGCTGAAGCTTTCTTT. Its translation is CASSQDWRGIAEAFF. The chain links TRBV14 to TRBJ1-1; D gene ambiguous. The germline CDR1 and CDR2 sequences are SGHDN and FVKESK. This CDR3 region has 15 residues. Trimming stripped 0 bases from V and 6 bases from J, with 14 bases between. Based on the CDR3 plus reference TRBV14 and TRBJ1-1, the full variable domain is EAGVTQFPSHSVIEKGQTVTLRCDPISGHDNLYWYRRVMGKEIKFLLHFVKESKQDESGMPNNRFLAERTGGTYSTLKVQPAELEDSGVYFCASSQDWRGIAEAFFGQGTRLTVV.

In its sample, this clone was seen a few times. The J gene is TRBJ1-1, the V gene TRBV18; 7 bases are shared with TRBD1. The ends lost 3 bases at V and 4 bases at J; junction bases unmatched: 14. Germline V lookup: CDR1 KGHSH, CDR2 LQKENI. This CDR3 has 17 amino acids. The CDR3 DNA is TGTGCCAGCTCACCCCCACAGGGGTTTCATGGGTCCACTGAAGCTTTCTTT. Protein: CASSPPQGFHGSTEAFF.

This sequence joins TRBV29-1 and TRBJ2-6, with 7 positions matching TRBD1. The V gene end was trimmed by 6 bases and the J gene end by 2 bases; junction bases not matched to a gene: 13. This CDR3 spans 17 amino acids. The germline V gene encodes CDR1 SQVTM and CDR2 ANQGSEA. Here the CDR3 DNA reads TGCAGCGTAGACTCAGGGACAGCCGACGCTGGGGCCAACGTCCTGACTTTC. The encoded protein is CSVDSGTADAGANVLTF.

This rearrangement joins TRBV28 to TRBJ1-6; TRBD1 agrees at 7 bases. Germline V gives CDR1 MDHEN, CDR2 SYDVKM. This CDR3 contains 14 residues. J lost 9 bases, V lost 3 bases, and 5 bases had no gene match. CDR3 nucleotides: TGTGCCAGCAGTTTGAGGGGGCTGGGTTCACCCCTCCACTTT. Translating it yields CASSLRGLGSPLHF.

The chain carries TRBV13 and TRBJ2-3; either TRBD1 or TRBD2 may fit D (5 bases each). CDR3 length: 15 residues. Trimming left V 10 bases short and J 4 bases short, with 21 bases between. The V gene's germline CDR1 is PRHDT and CDR2 FYEKMQ (reference sequence). CDR3 loop: CATLGEGIRADTQYF. The CDR3 DNA reads TGTGCCACCCTGGGGGAAGGGATCCGGGCAGATACGCAGTATTTT.

This clone was counted only a few times. The chain joins TRBV29-1 to TRBJ2-7; a possible D gene is TRBD2 (7 bases). Trimming shortened V by 4 bases and J by 4 bases, and 20 bases separated the two germline ends. This CDR3 contains 15 residues. Germline-derived CDR1 and CDR2 are SQVTM and ANQGSEA. Here the CDR3 reads CSVVGRGADRYEQYF. The CDR3 nucleotides are TGCAGCGTTGTAGGCCGGGGGGCGGATCGATACGAGCAGTACTTC.

The chain is built from TRBV27 and TRBJ1-5; a weak D match, TRBD1 (6 bases). Looked up from germline, CDR1 is MNHEY and CDR2 is SMNVEV (reference sequence). The CDR3 totals 13 residues. V was pared by 4 bases and J by 4 bases, with 8 bases between. The CDR3 sequence is CASSYQGNQPQHF. The CDR3 region has the DNA TGTGCCAGCAGTTACCAGGGGAATCAGCCCCAGCATTTT.

In the case of this clone: Sequence at one end of the junction differs from germline and may be a read error. The rearrangement uses TRBV7-9 and TRBJ2-1, with D maybe TRBD1 (5 bases). This CDR3 is 14 amino acids long. Germline CDR1 reads SEHNR; CDR2 reads FQNEAQ (reference sequence). As DNA, the CDR3 is TGTGCCAGCAGCAAAGCGACAGTCTACGATGAGCAGTTCTTC. Protein product: CASSKATVYDEQFF.

V and J are TRBV5-6 and TRBJ1-2; D is possibly TRBD1 (6 bases). Trimming stripped 2 bases from V and 10 bases from J, with 12 bases between. Germline V gene sequence: CDR1 SGHDT, CDR2 YYEEEE. CDR3 length: 12 amino acids. This CDR3 is CASSFPQGTYTF. As DNA, the CDR3 is TGTGCCAGCAGCTTCCCACAGGGAACCTACACCTTC.

The chain is built from TRBV29-1 and TRBJ2-1; 12 bases are shared with TRBD2. The V gene's germline CDR1 is SQVTM and CDR2 ANQGSEA. Losses at the gene ends were 6 bases for V and 13 bases for J; bases not matched to a gene: 10. The CDR3 contains 13 residues. This CDR3 is CSVRTSGVSDQFF. The CDR3 nucleotides are TGCAGCGTGAGGACTAGCGGGGTTAGTGACCAGTTCTTC.

This sequence joins TRBV5-6 and TRBJ2-1, with D possibly being TRBD1 (5 bases). The germline gives CDR1 SGHDT, CDR2 YYEEEE. The CDR3 consists of 15 residues. Trimming took 0 bases from V and 1 from J, leaving 8 bases between them. Here the CDR3 reads CASSLGGRSYNEQFF. Written as DNA, the CDR3 is TGTGCCAGCAGCTTGGGGGGCCGGTCCTACAATGAGCAGTTCTTC. Variable domain in full (rest from reference TRBV5-6 and TRBJ2-1): DAGVTQSPTHLIKTRGQQVTLRCSPKSGHDTVSWYQQALGQGPQFIFQYYEEEERQRGNFPDRFSGHQFPNYSSELNVNALLLGDSALYLCASSLGGRSYNEQFFGPGTRLTVL.

This clone came up a few times. V and J are TRBV10-3 and TRBJ2-7; 7 bases fit TRBD1. Germline trimming cut 10 bases from V and 0 bases from J; bases unmatched to any gene: 3. CDR3 length equals 12 residues. Germline loops: CDR1 ENHRY, CDR2 SYGVKD. In DNA, the CDR3 is TGTGCCAGCGGACAGGACTCCTACGAGCAGTACTTC. This encodes CASGQDSYEQYF.

The chain combines TRBV23-1 with TRBJ2-7, with TRBD1 as a possible D gene (6 bases). TRBV23-1 is an ORF for which the function is uncertain. V lost 9 bases to trimming and J lost 2 bases, with 17 bases between them. The CDR3 is made up of 14 amino acids. The chain's CDR3 is CARTPQGKAYEQYF. The CDR3 coding sequence is TGCGCCAGAACGCCCCAGGGGAAAGCCTACGAGCAGTACTTC.

This clone has just a few counts. Other DNA sequences from this sample encode an identical CDR3 as well. The chain is built from TRBV6-1 and TRBJ2-5; TRBD2 agrees at 7 bases. CDR3 length equals 15 residues. V dropped 3 bases and J dropped 3; count of bases not matched to a gene: 7. Germline CDR1 is MNHNS and CDR2 is SASEGT. The CDR3 DNA follows: TGTGCCAGCAGTGATCTCTCTAGCGGCAAAGAGACCCAGTACTTC. Translation: CASSDLSSGKETQYF.

The genes are TRBV4-2 and TRBJ2-5, with D unresolved. Trimming took 1 base from V and 4 from J, leaving 7 bases between them. In germline, CDR1 is LGHNA, CDR2 YNFKEQ. The length of the CDR3 is 13 residues. CDR3 sequence (DNA): TGTGCCAGCAGCCAAGCCACCCCAGAGACCCAGTACTTC. It is translated as CASSQATPETQYF.

This clone was counted only a few times. Other nucleotide sequences in the sample specify the same CDR3. The CDR3 DNA reads TGCAGCGTCGAGGACAGGGGGAACACCGGGGAGCTGTTTTTT. Its translation is CSVEDRGNTGELFF. The rearrangement joins TRBV29-1 to TRBJ2-2; 9 bases line up with TRBD1. This CDR3 comprises 14 residues. The V segment lost 6 bases and the J segment 1 base; nucleotides outside the gene matches: 3. The V gene's germline CDR1 is SQVTM and CDR2 ANQGSEA.

This clone was picked up a small number of times. The CDR3 reads CSVVGTGPYEQYF. The CDR3 region has the DNA TGCAGCGTTGTCGGGACAGGGCCCTACGAGCAGTACTTC. The J gene is TRBJ2-7, the V gene TRBV29-1; TRBD1 aligns across 9 bases. This CDR3 region has 13 residues. Germline CDR1 is SQVTM and CDR2 is ANQGSEA. Losses at the gene ends were 4 bases for V and 2 bases for J; bases not matched to a gene: 3.

The genes are TRBV4-2 and TRBJ1-2, with D possibly matching TRBD1 (6 bases). Germline V gives CDR1 LGHNA, CDR2 YNFKEQ. Trimming shortened V by 0 bases and J by 3 bases, and 11 bases separated the two germline ends. This CDR3 is 15 amino acids long. The CDR3 DNA follows: TGTGCCAGCAGCCAAGAGGGCAGGGGATACTATGGCTACACCTTC. Amino acid sequence: CASSQEGRGYYGYTF.

The chain carries TRBV29-1 and TRBJ1-1; 9 bases agree with TRBD1. V trimming: 6 bases; J trimming: 4 bases; junction bases outside the gene matches: 3. The CDR3 loop spans 12 amino acids. In germline, CDR1 is SQVTM, CDR2 ANQGSEA. CDR3 sequence reads: CSVPDRGTEAFF. The CDR3 coding sequence is TGCAGCGTCCCGGACAGGGGCACTGAAGCTTTCTTT.

The chain joins TRBV6-5 to TRBJ1-5; D uncertain. CDR3 size: 12 residues. Deletions cut 8 bases from V and 4 bases from J, with 9 bases between. Germline values: CDR1 MNHEY, CDR2 SVGAGI. CDR3: CASGSGNQPQHF. For the CDR3, the DNA is TGTGCCAGCGGGTCGGGTAATCAGCCCCAGCATTTT.

The J gene is TRBJ2-7, the V gene TRBV2, with a weak D call TRBD2 (6 bases). Germline assignment: CDR1 SNHLY and CDR2 FYNNEI. CDR3 length: 12 residues. Deletions cut 8 bases from V and 5 bases from J, with 13 bases between. CDR3 sequence: CASLAGGHEQYF. As DNA, the CDR3 is TGTGCCAGCCTAGCCGGGGGACACGAGCAGTACTTC.

The chain carries TRBV30 and TRBJ1-1; D uncertain. In germline, CDR1 is GTSNPN, CDR2 SVGIG (reference sequence). V lost 6 bases, J lost 0 bases, and 11 bases lay in between. This CDR3 is built from 13 residues. In nucleotides, the CDR3 is TGTGCCTGCCACAGTATCATGAACACTGAAGCTTTCTTT. Residues: CACHSIMNTEAFF.

The chain links TRBV7-9 to TRBJ1-1, with D unresolved. V was cut by 1 base and J by 7 bases, with 10 bases left in between. From germline, CDR1 is SEHNR and CDR2 FQNEAQ (reference sequence). The CDR3 loop spans 13 amino acids. This chain's CDR3 is CASSLDESLEAFF. In DNA, the CDR3 is TGTGCCAGCAGCTTAGATGAGTCCCTTGAAGCTTTCTTT.

This chain links TRBV6-5 with TRBJ1-2; the D gene is possibly TRBD1 (5 bases). Germline CDR1 and CDR2: MNHEY and SVGAGI. The CDR3 has 15 residues. V lost 4 bases, J lost 0 bases, and 12 bases lay in between. In DNA form, the CDR3 reads TGTGCCAGCAGTTTCTCCTGGGGGTCTAACTATGGCTACACCTTC. The encoded protein is CASSFSWGSNYGYTF.

This clone was counted between two and nine times. The chain employs TRBV2 and TRBJ2-3; perhaps TRBD1 as D (5 bases). Trimming removed 4 bases from V and 4 bases from J, with 12 bases in between. From germline, CDR1 is SNHLY and CDR2 FYNNEI. The CDR3 covers 14 residues. The CDR3 nucleotides read TGTGCCAGCAGTGTCAGGGAATGGGCAGATACGCAGTATTTT. Translated: CASSVREWADTQYF.

This rearrangement joins TRBV30 to TRBJ1-1; D is uncertain. Germline CDR1 reads GTSNPN; CDR2 reads SVGIG (reference sequence). Between the trimmed V and J ends, which lost 6 bases and 0 bases, there was a span of 8 bases. There are 12 residues in the CDR3. The CDR3, as DNA: TGTGCCTGCCTCTCATTGAACACTGAAGCTTTCTTT. Encoded protein: CACLSLNTEAFF.

This clone was seen a few times. The rearrangement links TRBV27 to TRBJ1-1; TRBD1 agrees at 8 bases. The trim removed 7 bases at V and 9 bases at J, leaving 10 bases unmatched. The CDR3 sequence is 13 residues long. Germline V lookup: CDR1 MNHEY, CDR2 SMNVEV (reference sequence). DNA for the CDR3: TGTGCCAGCATTCATGGGACAGGTGGGCAAGCTTTCTTT. Residues: CASIHGTGGQAFF.

In its sample, this clone was seen a few times. J is TRBJ2-1 and V is TRBV29-1; 9 bases agree with TRBD2. The V gene's germline CDR1 is SQVTM and CDR2 ANQGSEA. The CDR3 has 16 amino acids. V lost 2 bases, J lost 2 bases, and 7 bases stayed unmatched. The CDR3: CSVERGAGGPYNEQFF. DNA of the CDR3: TGCAGCGTTGAAAGGGGAGCGGGGGGACCCTACAATGAGCAGTTCTTC.